The 25 T cell receptor beta chains below come from one sample, sequenced in a study of blood T cell repertoires in COVID-19. Data came from immunoSEQ multiplex PCR; TCRdb stores just in-frame clones and leaves some out. The table includes 200,000 to 250,000 clones, over 80% detected once. What was sequenced was PBMCs or T cells enriched from blood (not recorded which). These receptors originate from a woman aged 18-30 years who had recovered from COVID-19.

The CDR3 is CASSESSSTGELFF. CDR3 DNA sequence: TGCGCCAGCAGTGAGTCCAGTTCCACCGGGGAGCTGTTTTTT. V and J are TRBV10-1 and TRBJ2-2; D is ambiguous. This CDR3 contains 14 residues. V shed 0 bases and J shed 4 bases, with 6 bases lying between them. Germline values: CDR1 WNHNN, CDR2 SYGVQD (reference sequence).

A single count supports this clone. The chain joins TRBV3-1 (or the pseudogene TRBV3-2) to TRBJ1-5; D gene ambiguous. The CDR3 contains 13 residues. Germline CDR1 LGHDT, CDR2 YNNKEL (reference sequence). V was trimmed by 3 bases and J by 4 bases, leaving 7 bases between them. CDR3 sequence: CASSQGVNQPQHF. The DNA for the CDR3 is TGTGCCAGCAGCCAGGGAGTTAATCAGCCCCAGCATTTT.

The chain joins TRBV29-1 to TRBJ2-3, with D perhaps TRBD1 (5 bases). V lost 3 bases, J lost 2 bases, and 12 bases lay in between. The CDR3 totals 14 residues. Germline lookup yields CDR1 SQVTM and CDR2 ANQGSEA. The CDR3 loop reads CSVEGQTNTDTQYF. In nucleotides, the CDR3 is TGCAGCGTTGAGGGGCAGACCAACACAGATACGCAGTATTTT.

V and J are TRBV5-1 and TRBJ1-1; TRBD1 matches 9 bases. J gave up 1 base and V 2 bases, and 6 bases lay outside the gene matches. The CDR3 consists of 16 residues. CDR1 and CDR2 (germline): SGHRS, YFSETQ. CDR3 nucleotide sequence: TGCGCCAGCAGCTTCCTGGCACAGGGGGCGAACACTGAAGCTTTCTTT. This codes for CASSFLAQGANTEAFF.

The chain combines TRBV15 with TRBJ2-2; 7 bases are a match to TRBD2. This CDR3 has 19 residues. Germline-derived CDR1 and CDR2 are LNHNV and YYDKDF (reference sequence). V trimming: 0 bases; J trimming: 6 bases; junction bases outside the gene matches: 16. This chain's CDR3 is CATSRDRDLGEGFSGELFF. The CDR3 DNA is TGTGCCACCAGCAGAGATCGGGACCTGGGGGAGGGGTTCTCCGGGGAGCTGTTTTTT.

The genes are TRBV5-1 and TRBJ2-7; tentatively, D is TRBD2 (6 bases). The germline CDR1 and CDR2 sequences are SGHRS and YFSETQ. V gave up 3 bases and J gave up 3 bases, with 10 bases separating them. This CDR3 region has 13 residues. The CDR3 DNA sequence: TGCGCCAGCAGCTGGGACTTTGGCTACGAGCAGTACTTC. Its translation is CASSWDFGYEQYF. Variable domain in full (rest from reference TRBV5-1 and TRBJ2-7): KAGVTQTPRYLIKTRGQQVTLSCSPISGHRSVSWYQQTPGQGLQFLFEYFSETQRNKGNFPGRFSGRQFSNSRSEMNVSTLELGDSALYLCASSWDFGYEQYFGPGTRLTVT.

The V gene is TRBV29-1, the J gene TRBJ1-1; TRBD1 matches 9 bases. The CDR3 is 15 residues long. V was pared by 3 bases and J by 4 bases, with 9 bases of the junction left unmatched. The V gene's germline CDR1 is SQVTM and CDR2 ANQGSEA. The CDR3 DNA is TGCAGCGTTGAGGGAACAGGGGGCGCGGTCACTGAAGCTTTCTTT. Amino acids: CSVEGTGGAVTEAFF.

The CDR3 is CATSREDRITDTQYF. Here the CDR3 DNA reads TGTGCCACCAGCAGAGAAGACAGAATCACAGATACGCAGTATTTT. The J gene is TRBJ2-3, the V gene TRBV15; TRBD1 might be the D (5 bases). CDR3 length: 15 residues. CDR1 LNHNV and CDR2 YYDKDF come from the germline V gene (reference sequence). Trimming cost V 0 bases and J 2 bases, with 9 bases left between them.

This clone was seen ten or more times. The V gene is TRBV19, the J gene TRBJ2-5; 10 nucleotides line up with TRBD2. Unmatched junction bases numbered 5, after V lost 3 bases and J lost 4 bases. CDR1 and CDR2 (germline): LNHDA, SQIVND (reference sequence). The CDR3 consists of 15 residues. The CDR3 bases are TGTGCCAGTAGTATGGAGCGGGAGGGCCGAGAGACCCAGTACTTC. Translated: CASSMEREGRETQYF.

This rearrangement joins TRBV7-2 to TRBJ2-1, with 7 bases matching TRBD2. CDR1 SGHTA and CDR2 FQGNSA come from the germline V gene. The CDR3 runs 14 residues. V shed 2 bases and J 9 bases; nucleotides not matched to a gene: 7. CDR3 sequence (DNA): TGTGCCAGCAGCTTACGGGACTACTCGAGTGAGCAGTTCTTC. This codes for CASSLRDYSSEQFF.

CDR3 coding DNA: TGTGCCAGCAGCTTAGGAGGGTTCCGAGCCGGGGGCTACACCTTC. Translation: CASSLGGFRAGGYTF. V is TRBV7-8 and J is TRBJ1-2; no reliable D call. From germline, CDR1 is SGHVS and CDR2 FQNEAQ. Trimming took 1 base from V and 8 from J, leaving 17 bases between them. The CDR3 is 15 residues long.

V gene TRBV6-5 combines with J gene TRBJ1-3, with TRBD1 identical over 7 bases. V was clipped by 6 bases and J by 4 bases; unmatched bases: 9. CDR1 is MNHEY and CDR2 is SVGAGI in the germline V gene. The CDR3 runs 15 residues. The chain's CDR3 is CASRGGQLLGNTIYF. The CDR3 DNA sequence: TGTGCCAGCAGGGGGGGACAGCTCCTAGGAAACACCATATATTTT.

This chain uses TRBV2 with TRBJ1-1; tentatively, D is TRBD1 (5 bases). Trimming took 2 bases from V and 5 from J, leaving 9 bases between them. The CDR3 length is 13 residues. Germline loops: CDR1 SNHLY, CDR2 FYNNEI. The CDR3 bases are TGTGCCAGCAGTGAACGGGGGGGGACTGAAGCTTTCTTT. Protein sequence: CASSERGGTEAFF.

The J gene is TRBJ2-3, the V gene TRBV18; 10 bases agree with TRBD2. Germline lookup yields CDR1 KGHSH and CDR2 LQKENI. CDR3 length equals 16 residues. V lost 3 bases to trimming and J lost 4 bases; unmatched junction nucleotides: 7. For the CDR3, the DNA is TGTGCCAGCTCACCGGCCAGCGGGGGGGGAGCAGATACGCAGTATTTT. Residues: CASSPASGGGADTQYF.

V is TRBV6-5 and J is TRBJ2-7; TRBD2 matches at 8 bases. The CDR3 is 15 residues long. Germline lookup yields CDR1 MNHEY and CDR2 SVGAGI. V was pared by 5 bases and J by 2 bases, with 8 bases of the junction left unmatched. For the CDR3, the DNA is TGTGCCAGCAGTCTTACGGGGGGGGGCACCTACGAGCAGTACTTC. Encoded protein: CASSLTGGGTYEQYF.

V usage is TRBV7-9 and J usage is TRBJ1-1, with a weak D call TRBD1 (5 bases). There are 14 residues in the CDR3. The germline gives CDR1 SEHNR, CDR2 FQNEAQ (reference sequence). V was pared by 1 base and J by 2 bases, with 8 bases between. The CDR3 sequence: CASSLVRGNTEAFF. The CDR3 nucleotides are TGTGCCAGCAGCTTAGTAAGGGGTAACACTGAAGCTTTCTTT.

This clone appeared many times. V usage is TRBV9 and J usage is TRBJ1-4; D perhaps matches TRBD1 (5 bases). The germline CDR1 and CDR2 sequences are SGDLS and YYNGEE. The ends were cut back, 2 bases at V and 7 bases at J, with 12 bases in the middle. This CDR3 has 14 residues. CDR3 amino acids: CASSVLGHGEKLFF. The CDR3 DNA reads TGTGCCAGCAGCGTTTTGGGGCACGGTGAAAAACTGTTTTTT.

The gene calls are TRBV11-2 and TRBJ2-1; TRBD2 aligns across 10 bases. Germline V CDR1 and CDR2: SGHAT, FQNNGV. Trimming at V came to 4 bases and at J to 10 bases, leaving 7 bases not matched to a gene. This CDR3 is 14 amino acids long. The CDR3 protein is CASSSLAGVGEQFF. The CDR3 bases are TGTGCCAGCAGCTCGCTAGCGGGAGTGGGGGAGCAGTTCTTC.

V gene TRBV6-4 combines with J gene TRBJ2-2; TRBD2 is a possible D gene (6 bases). The CDR3 totals 14 residues. Germline-derived CDR1 and CDR2 are MRHNA and SNTAGT. The germline V and J ends were trimmed by 4 bases and 1 base, with 7 bases remaining between them. In DNA, the CDR3 is TGTGCCAGCAGTGGGGACTGGAACACCGGGGAGCTGTTTTTT. Amino acid sequence: CASSGDWNTGELFF.

As for this clone: At the DNA level, this CDR3 is encoded by other sequences in the same sample as well. V gene TRBV27 combines with J gene TRBJ1-2, with TRBD1 matching 8 bases. The CDR3 has 13 amino acids. J lost 4 bases, V lost 6 bases, and 4 bases had no gene match. Germline lookup yields CDR1 MNHEY and CDR2 SMNVEV (reference sequence). The CDR3 coding sequence is TGTGCCAGCAGCGCCACAGGGGGCTATGGCTACACCTTC. Its protein product is CASSATGGYGYTF.

This clone was seen ten or more times. This chain links TRBV6-5 with TRBJ2-1; D is possibly TRBD1 (6 bases). The CDR3 spans 15 residues. The germline V gene encodes CDR1 MNHEY and CDR2 SVGAGI. The V end was cut by 8 bases, the J end by 6 bases, with 20 bases between. For the CDR3, the DNA is TGTGCCAGCTCCCAGGGGCCGGGACCGAGCAATGAGCAGTTCTTC. This codes for CASSQGPGPSNEQFF.

The rearrangement uses TRBV20-1 and TRBJ1-4; weak D call: TRBD1 (5 bases). The V gene lost 6 bases and the J gene lost 3 bases, with 17 bases spanning the gap. Germline CDR1 reads DFQATT; CDR2 reads SNEGSKA (reference sequence). The CDR3 runs 15 residues. The CDR3 loop is CSASIQGLANEKLFF. The CDR3 DNA reads TGCAGTGCCAGTATCCAGGGTTTAGCTAATGAAAAACTGTTTTTT.

The genes are TRBV5-1 and TRBJ1-1; D is unresolved. V was pared by 0 bases and J by 1 base, with 10 bases between. CDR1 is SGHRS and CDR2 is YFSETQ in the germline V gene. This CDR3 has 15 amino acids. The CDR3 sequence is CASSLVPDSNTEAFF. CDR3 DNA: TGCGCCAGCAGCTTGGTTCCGGACTCGAACACTGAAGCTTTCTTT.

The genes are TRBV2 and TRBJ1-2; D remains ambiguous. The CDR3 covers 14 residues. V was trimmed by 6 bases and J by 1 base, leaving 12 bases between them. The germline V gene encodes CDR1 SNHLY and CDR2 FYNNEI. CDR3 bases: TGTGCCAGCAGCTACCTCAGGATTAACTATGGCTACACCTTC. As protein: CASSYLRINYGYTF.

This CDR3 reads CASSLVAGSTEQYF. The CDR3 coding sequence is TGCGCCAGCAGCTTGGTTGCGGGTTCTACCGAGCAGTACTTC. The rearrangement links TRBV5-1 to TRBJ2-7; D might be TRBD2 (5 bases). V lost 0 bases and J lost 6, with 13 bases in between. Germline V gene sequence: CDR1 SGHRS, CDR2 YFSETQ. This CDR3 is built from 14 residues. Full variable domain (remainder filled in from reference TRBV5-1 and TRBJ2-7): KAGVTQTPRYLIKTRGQQVTLSCSPISGHRSVSWYQQTPGQGLQFLFEYFSETQRNKGNFPGRFSGRQFSNSRSEMNVSTLELGDSALYLCASSLVAGSTEQYFGPGTRLTVT.